The 8 T cell receptor beta chains listed next were all sequenced from one sample in a study of blood T cell repertoires in COVID-19. TCRdb keeps only in-frame clones here, not all; method: immunoSEQ multiplex PCR. Among some 120,000 clones listed, 83% were seen once. The sequencing sample was made of peripheral blood. The receptor source for this set is an elderly man with active or convalescent COVID-19.

This sequence joins TRBV9 and TRBJ2-5, with 11 bases matching TRBD2. Germline V gene lookup returns CDR1 SGDLS and CDR2 YYNGEE. The CDR3 length is 16 residues. Germline trimming cut 0 bases from V and 5 bases from J; bases unmatched to any gene: 6. The DNA for the CDR3 is TGTGCCAGCAGCGTAGTAATAGCGGGGGGGCCGGAGACCCAGTACTTC. Residues: CASSVVIAGGPETQYF.

This rearrangement joins TRBV18 to TRBJ1-2; D might be TRBD1 (6 bases). This CDR3 spans 12 amino acids. Trimming took off 6 bases at V and 6 bases at J, with 11 bases between the two ends. Germline V gives CDR1 KGHSH, CDR2 LQKENI. The CDR3 region is CASSPRTDGYTF. For the CDR3, the DNA is TGTGCCAGCTCCCCAAGGACAGATGGCTACACCTTC.

This clone has only one observation. The V and J genes are TRBV6-1 and TRBJ1-2, with a tentative D call TRBD1 (6 bases). Germline lookup yields CDR1 MNHNS and CDR2 SASEGT. V shed 0 bases and J shed 5 bases, with 10 bases lying between them. CDR3 length: 14 amino acids. The DNA of the CDR3 is TGTGCCAGCAGTGAAGCAGGCAGGGGATATGGCTACACCTTC. It specifies CASSEAGRGYGYTF.

This chain uses TRBV5-1 with TRBJ2-7; a possible D gene is TRBD2 (5 bases). The CDR3 spans 14 residues. CDR1 and CDR2 (germline): SGHRS, YFSETQ. The V end was cut by 5 bases, the J end by 9 bases, with 21 bases between. CDR3 DNA sequence: TGCGCCAGCAGTATCGACTTTGGAGGCTTGGGGCAGTACTTC. Its translation: CASSIDFGGLGQYF.

The V gene is TRBV4-1, the J gene TRBJ2-5; D unclear. The CDR3 extends over 17 amino acids. Looked up from germline, CDR1 is MGHRA and CDR2 is YSYEKL. Trimming pared 1 base from V and 2 bases from J, leaving 17 bases between. The CDR3 is CASSQGNSRPEQETQYF. The CDR3, as DNA: TGCGCCAGCAGCCAAGGGAACAGCCGACCCGAGCAAGAGACCCAGTACTTC.

The rearrangement joins TRBV2 to TRBJ2-2; D is uncertain. CDR1 and CDR2 from the germline V gene are SNHLY and FYNNEI. V dropped 3 bases and J dropped 0 bases, with 17 bases sitting between them. The CDR3 sequence is 18 residues long. CDR3: CASSEPSDSHANTGELFF. The CDR3 nucleotides read TGTGCCAGCAGTGAGCCCTCGGATAGCCATGCGAACACCGGGGAGCTGTTTTTT. Based on the CDR3 plus reference TRBV2 and TRBJ2-2, the full variable domain is EPEVTQTPSHQVTQMGQEVILRCVPISNHLYFYWYRQILGQKVEFLVSFYNNEISEKSEIFDDQFSVERPDGSNFTLKIRSTKLEDSAMYFCASSEPSDSHANTGELFFGEGSRLTVL.

J is TRBJ1-6 and V is TRBV6-2 or TRBV6-3; D is undetermined. Germline CDR1 and CDR2: MNHEY and SVGEGT. This CDR3 contains 12 residues. V lost 3 bases and J lost 13, with 10 bases in between. The CDR3: CASSYMAGPLHF. The CDR3 nucleotides read TGTGCCAGCAGTTATATGGCCGGGCCCCTCCACTTT.

The CDR3 spells CAISPGTPAGGYTF. CDR3 nucleotide sequence: TGTGCCATCAGTCCGGGGACACCGGCCGGGGGCTACACCTTC. The J gene is TRBJ1-2, the V gene TRBV10-3, with D perhaps TRBD1 (6 bases). The V end lost 5 bases, the J end lost 8 bases, and 18 bases lay between the germline ends. Germline loops: CDR1 ENHRY, CDR2 SYGVKD. The CDR3 runs 14 residues.